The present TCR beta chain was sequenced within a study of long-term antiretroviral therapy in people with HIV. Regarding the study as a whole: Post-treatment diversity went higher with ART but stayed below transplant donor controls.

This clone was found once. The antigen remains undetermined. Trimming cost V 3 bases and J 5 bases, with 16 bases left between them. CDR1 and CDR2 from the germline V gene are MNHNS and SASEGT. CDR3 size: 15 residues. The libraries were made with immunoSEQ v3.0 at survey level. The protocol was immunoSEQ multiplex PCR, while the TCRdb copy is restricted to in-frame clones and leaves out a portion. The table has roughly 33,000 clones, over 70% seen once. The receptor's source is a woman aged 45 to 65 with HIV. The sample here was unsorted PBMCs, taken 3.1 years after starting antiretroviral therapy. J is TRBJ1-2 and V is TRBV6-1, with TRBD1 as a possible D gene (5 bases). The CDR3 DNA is TGTGCCAGCAGTGAGGGTGGGGGGTTCTGGTATGGCTACACCTTC. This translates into CASSEGGGFWYGYTF.